The entry below gives a single T cell receptor (beta chain) sequence along with its context. The data derive from a study of shared clonotypes between healthy human individuals. The CDR3 is made up of 15 amino acids. V lost 3 bases and J 8 bases, leaving 19 bases between the germline ends. The method was immunoSEQ multiplex PCR; TCRdb's version includes in-frame clones alone and lacks a portion of them. The repertoire includes just over 2,000,000 clones, 90% to 95% of them detected once, and 0.1% to 0.15% sits in the top ten. This receptor was taken from a young man in good health. Sequenced material: naive CD4+ T cells sorted from blood. Subset described: CD45RA+ positively selected. This chain links TRBV23-1 with TRBJ1-2; TRBD1 might be the D (6 bases). TRBV23-1 is flagged as an ORF with uncertain function. The CDR3 loop is CASSQAGQPSRGYTF. The CDR3 DNA reads as TGCGCCAGCAGTCAGGCAGGACAGCCGTCTAGGGGCTACACCTTC.